The rows below give T cell receptor beta chains drawn from one sample of a study of T cell responses to AZD1222 COVID-19 vaccine. The data were produced by immunoSEQ multiplex PCR, yet TCRdb's version contains in-frame clones alone and is incomplete. The table has roughly 150,000 clones, roughly 92% seen once; the top ten hold around 2.3%. The sequencing used peripheral blood, collected on day 0 of AZD1222 vaccination. These receptor sequences come from an adult in good health. CDR3s include the opening cysteine and the closing phenylalanine or tryptophan. D genes are given only for firm matches. Size is stated for part of the rows, as once, few or many counts, or as a class when the clone is expanded.

DNA: TGTGCCAGCAGCCCGGGACAGGGGACCGAAAAACTGTTTTTT
CDR3: CASSPGQGTEKLFF
size: .
V: TRBV7-9
D: TRBD1
J: TRBJ1-4

DNA: TGTGCCAGCTCAAACCCGGGACAGGAAAACGAGCAGTACTTC
CDR3: CASSNPGQENEQYF
size: .
V: TRBV19
D: TRBD1
J: TRBJ2-7

DNA: TGTGCCAGCTCACCGGGGATAGCTATTGATTCACCCCTCCACTTT
CDR3: CASSPGIAIDSPLHF
size: .
V: TRBV18
D: .
J: TRBJ1-6

DNA: TGTGCCAGCAGCTCAACCGGGACAAGCAATCAGCCCCAGCATTTT
CDR3: CASSSTGTSNQPQHF
size: .
V: TRBV9
D: .
J: TRBJ1-5

DNA: TGTGCCAGCAGCTTGGGGAACTATGGCTACACCTTC
CDR3: CASSLGNYGYTF
size: .
V: TRBV12-3/TRBV12-4
D: .
J: TRBJ1-2

DNA: TGTGCCATCAGTGAGTCGGGGTCTAAAACTTATGGCTACACCTTC
CDR3: CAISESGSKTYGYTF
size: .
V: TRBV10-3
D: .
J: TRBJ1-2

DNA: TGTGCCAGCAGCTTGACGACTGAAGCTTTCTTT
CDR3: CASSLTTEAFF
size: .
V: TRBV5-8
D: .
J: TRBJ1-1

DNA: TGTGCCAGCAGTTACTGGGGGCCAAGGAATTCACCCCTCCACTTT
CDR3: CASSYWGPRNSPLHF
size: .
V: TRBV6-5
D: .
J: TRBJ1-6

DNA: TGTGCCAGTAACCCGACAGGGGGAATTTCACCCCTCCACTTT
CDR3: CASNPTGGISPLHF
size: .
V: TRBV19
D: TRBD1
J: TRBJ1-6

DNA: TGTGCCAGCAGTGTGAGCCCCGATGGGAATCAGCCCCAGCATTTT
CDR3: CASSVSPDGNQPQHF
size: .
V: TRBV2
D: .
J: TRBJ1-5

DNA: TGTGCCAGCAGTTCACTAGCGGGAGGCTACGAGCAGTACTTC
CDR3: CASSSLAGGYEQYF
size: .
V: TRBV27
D: TRBD2
J: TRBJ2-7

DNA: TGTGCCAGCAGCCAGCGCACCGGGGAGCTGTTTTTT
CDR3: CASSQRTGELFF
size: .
V: TRBV28
D: .
J: TRBJ2-2

DNA: TGTGCCAGCACTTCAGACCTGACAGTGAACACTGAAGCTTTCTTT
CDR3: CASTSDLTVNTEAFF
size: .
V: TRBV2
D: .
J: TRBJ1-1

DNA: TGTGCCAGCTCACCCCGCCGGGACACTCCCCCTGTACTTGGAAACACCATATATTTT
CDR3: CASSPRRDTPPVLGNTIYF
size: .
V: TRBV18
D: .
J: TRBJ1-3

DNA: TGCAGCGTCGGGGGGCAAGAGACCCAGTACTTC
CDR3: CSVGGQETQYF
size: .
V: TRBV29-1
D: TRBD2
J: TRBJ2-5

DNA: TGCGCCAGCAGCCAAGAGGACAGGGAAGAAAAACTGTTTTTT
CDR3: CASSQEDREEKLFF
size: .
V: TRBV4-1
D: TRBD1
J: TRBJ1-4

DNA: TGCAGCGTTGTTAGGCAGGTCCACAATGAGCAGTTCTTC
CDR3: CSVVRQVHNEQFF
size: once
V: TRBV29-1
D: .
J: TRBJ2-1

DNA: TGTGCCAGCAGCCCAGGCGGGTACGAGCAGTACTTC
CDR3: CASSPGGYEQYF
size: .
V: TRBV7-9
D: .
J: TRBJ2-7

DNA: TGTGCCAGCAGCTTAGACTACAGAAATAGCAATCAGCCCCAGCATTTT
CDR3: CASSLDYRNSNQPQHF
size: .
V: TRBV7-3
D: .
J: TRBJ1-5

DNA: TGTGCCAGCAGCCCAGGGGGTATACAAGAGACCCAGTACTTC
CDR3: CASSPGGIQETQYF
size: .
V: TRBV7-9
D: TRBD1
J: TRBJ2-5

DNA: TGCAGCGTTGACTCGGGGGCAGGCACTGAAGCTTTCTTT
CDR3: CSVDSGAGTEAFF
size: once
V: TRBV29-1
D: .
J: TRBJ1-1

DNA: TGTGCCAGCAGCGTAGGGGGGAATAGCAATCAGCCCCAGCATTTT
CDR3: CASSVGGNSNQPQHF
size: .
V: TRBV9
D: .
J: TRBJ1-5

DNA: TGCGCCAGCAGCCAAGAGTCTCCGCGCGGGGGTTACGAGCAGTACTTC
CDR3: CASSQESPRGGYEQYF
size: once
V: TRBV4-3
D: TRBD2
J: TRBJ2-7

DNA: TGTGCCAGCAGCCTGACAGGACCTAACTATGGCTACACCTTC
CDR3: CASSLTGPNYGYTF
size: .
V: TRBV11-2
D: .
J: TRBJ1-2

DNA: TGTGCCAGCAGCCATCGCGGGAGGGCCAGGGATACGCAGTATTTT
CDR3: CASSHRGRARDTQYF
size: .
V: TRBV14
D: TRBD2
J: TRBJ2-3

DNA: TGTGCCAGCAGCTTGTCCAGGGGGAATGAGCAGTTCTTC
CDR3: CASSLSRGNEQFF
size: .
V: TRBV5-4
D: TRBD1
J: TRBJ2-1

DNA: TGTGCCAGCAGCGTAGGGAGAAAGGGTGAGCAGTTCTTC
CDR3: CASSVGRKGEQFF
size: .
V: TRBV9
D: .
J: TRBJ2-1

DNA: TGTGCCAGCAGAGGGATGGCCGAGCAGTACTTC
CDR3: CASRGMAEQYF
size: .
V: TRBV6-5
D: .
J: TRBJ2-7

DNA: TGTGCCAGCAGTGACTCGGGTTTCATCGGGGGAAACACCGGGGAGCTGTTTTTT
CDR3: CASSDSGFIGGNTGELFF
size: once
V: TRBV6-4
D: .
J: TRBJ2-2

DNA: TGTGCCACAAAAAGGGAACAGGGATTCGACGAGCAGTACTTC
CDR3: CATKREQGFDEQYF
size: .
V: TRBV27
D: .
J: TRBJ2-7

DNA: TGTGCCAGCAGCTTTGGTCGGCAGGGCCTTAACTATGGCTACACCTTC
CDR3: CASSFGRQGLNYGYTF
size: .
V: TRBV5-6
D: .
J: TRBJ1-2

DNA: TGTGCCATCAGTGAGTCGACGGCGGGAGGAACCGAGCAGTACTTC
CDR3: CAISESTAGGTEQYF
size: .
V: TRBV10-3
D: TRBD2
J: TRBJ2-7

DNA: TGCAGCGTAATCGGACAGGGCAACACTGAAGCTTTCTTT
CDR3: CSVIGQGNTEAFF
size: .
V: TRBV29-1
D: TRBD1
J: TRBJ1-1

DNA: TGTGCCAGCAGCCCAAGAGGGACAGGGGGCGAGCAGTACTTC
CDR3: CASSPRGTGGEQYF
size: few
V: TRBV3-1/TRBV3-2
D: TRBD1
J: TRBJ2-7

DNA: TGTGCCAGCAGCTTAGCCCCACTAGCGACCTCCTACAATGAGCAGTTCTTC
CDR3: CASSLAPLATSYNEQFF
size: .
V: TRBV7-2
D: TRBD2
J: TRBJ2-1

DNA: TGCGCCAGCAGCTCCCGGGACCAGGGATGGGATGAAAAACTGTTTTTT
CDR3: CASSSRDQGWDEKLFF
size: once
V: TRBV5-1
D: .
J: TRBJ1-4

DNA: TGTGCCAGCAGTGAAGGACTAGCGGGAGCAGCAGATACGCAGTATTTT
CDR3: CASSEGLAGAADTQYF
size: .
V: TRBV6-4
D: TRBD2
J: TRBJ2-3

DNA: TGTGCCAGCAGCCAAGTACAGGGGGCGGGGCAGTACTTC
CDR3: CASSQVQGAGQYF
size: .
V: TRBV3-1/TRBV3-2
D: TRBD1
J: TRBJ2-7

DNA: TGTGCCATCAGGGAGACAGGGATGAACACTGAAGCTTTCTTT
CDR3: CAIRETGMNTEAFF
size: once
V: TRBV10-3
D: TRBD1
J: TRBJ1-1